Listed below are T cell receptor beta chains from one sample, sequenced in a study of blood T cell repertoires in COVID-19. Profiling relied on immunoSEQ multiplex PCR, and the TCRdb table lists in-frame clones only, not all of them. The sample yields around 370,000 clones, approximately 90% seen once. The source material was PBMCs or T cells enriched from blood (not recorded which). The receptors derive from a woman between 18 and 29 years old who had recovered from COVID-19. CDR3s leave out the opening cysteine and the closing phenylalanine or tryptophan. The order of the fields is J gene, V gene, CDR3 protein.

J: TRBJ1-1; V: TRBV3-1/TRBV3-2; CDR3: ASSPQKNTEAF
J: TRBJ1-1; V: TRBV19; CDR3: ASSVDRGNTEAF
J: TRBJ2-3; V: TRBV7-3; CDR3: ASSFGTGLGTDTQY
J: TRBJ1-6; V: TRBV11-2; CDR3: ASSLAGRPLLH
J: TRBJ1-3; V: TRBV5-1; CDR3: ASSLEAGYVRNTIY
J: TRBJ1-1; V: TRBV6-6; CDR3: ASSPSDEAF
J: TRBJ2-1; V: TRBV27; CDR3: ASGVLGSSYNEQF
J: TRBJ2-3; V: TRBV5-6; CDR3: ASSHRRRPSTDTQY
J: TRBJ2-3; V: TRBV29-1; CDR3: SVWTVTGTDTQY
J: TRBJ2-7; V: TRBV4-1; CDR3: ASSLTTGYYEQY
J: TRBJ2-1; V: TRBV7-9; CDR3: ASSKLANEQF
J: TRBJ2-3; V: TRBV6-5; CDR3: ASSYSAATDTQY
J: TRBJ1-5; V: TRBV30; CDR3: AWASGQGGLVQPQH
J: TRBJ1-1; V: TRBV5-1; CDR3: ASSTGGTEAF
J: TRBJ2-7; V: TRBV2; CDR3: ASLSGTGASYEQY
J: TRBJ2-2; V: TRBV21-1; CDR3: ASSKVGGGLPITPGELF
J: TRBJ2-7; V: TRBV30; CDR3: AWSVDSPYEQY
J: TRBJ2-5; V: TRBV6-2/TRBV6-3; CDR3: ASSWGGGAETQY
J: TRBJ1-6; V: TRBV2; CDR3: ASSPGTGRYSPLH
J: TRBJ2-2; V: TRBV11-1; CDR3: ASSWGQGPGELF
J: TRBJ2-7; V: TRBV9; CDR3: ASSVAAGGLYEQY
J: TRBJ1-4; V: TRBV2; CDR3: ASTSGYATNEKLF
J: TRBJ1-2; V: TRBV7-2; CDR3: ASSPRDRVRYGYT
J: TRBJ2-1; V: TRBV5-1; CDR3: ASTLLGGGGGYNEQF
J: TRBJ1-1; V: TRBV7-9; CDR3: ASSPTGATEAF
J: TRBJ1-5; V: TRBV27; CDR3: ASSYHRELNQPQH
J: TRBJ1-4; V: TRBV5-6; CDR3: ASSWTGLAEKLF
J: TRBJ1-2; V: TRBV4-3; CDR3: ASSLEGTPLYGYT
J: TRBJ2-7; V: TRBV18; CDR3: ASSPSDSSYEQY
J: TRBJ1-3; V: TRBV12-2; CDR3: AAKWPASSGNTIY
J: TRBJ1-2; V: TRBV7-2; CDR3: ASSLASDNFYGYT
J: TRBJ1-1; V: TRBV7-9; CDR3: ASSPRLEGKPEAF
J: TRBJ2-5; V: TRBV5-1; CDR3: ASSLAGTSKFQETQY
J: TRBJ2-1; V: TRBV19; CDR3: ASRAGKNNEQF
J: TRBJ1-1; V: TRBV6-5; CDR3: ASSWDRTEAF
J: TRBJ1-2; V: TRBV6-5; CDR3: ASSYSAGQGRSGYT
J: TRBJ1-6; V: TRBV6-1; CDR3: ASSDIDSPLH
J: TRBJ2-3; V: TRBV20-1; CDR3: SASTHSGGDTDTQY
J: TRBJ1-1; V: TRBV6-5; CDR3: ASSSWTGATEAF
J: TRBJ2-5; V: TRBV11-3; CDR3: ASSLRGAGGQETQY
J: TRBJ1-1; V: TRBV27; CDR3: ASSSNRAYLNTEAF
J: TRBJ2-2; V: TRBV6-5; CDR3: ASRSVGELF
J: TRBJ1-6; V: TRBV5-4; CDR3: ASSLWAQGNSPLH
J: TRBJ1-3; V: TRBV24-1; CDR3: ATKDRGNTIY
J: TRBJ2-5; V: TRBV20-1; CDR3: SASAPRGAQETQY
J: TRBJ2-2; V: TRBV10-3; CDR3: AITPVLTGELF
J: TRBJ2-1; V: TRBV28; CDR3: ASRQTGGRGEQF
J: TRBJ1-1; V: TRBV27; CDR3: ASSWQGGRWAF
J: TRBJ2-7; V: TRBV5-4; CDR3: ASSDQYRDYEQY
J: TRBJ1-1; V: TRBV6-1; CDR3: ASSEATGSYTEAF
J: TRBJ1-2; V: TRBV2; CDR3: ARRTGGHGYT
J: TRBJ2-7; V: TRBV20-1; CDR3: SASSPNEQY
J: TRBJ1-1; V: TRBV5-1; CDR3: ASSRPPEGNTEAF
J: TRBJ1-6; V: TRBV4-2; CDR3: ASSQDRARSSYNSPLH
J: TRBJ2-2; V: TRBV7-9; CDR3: ASSPMWEGTGELF